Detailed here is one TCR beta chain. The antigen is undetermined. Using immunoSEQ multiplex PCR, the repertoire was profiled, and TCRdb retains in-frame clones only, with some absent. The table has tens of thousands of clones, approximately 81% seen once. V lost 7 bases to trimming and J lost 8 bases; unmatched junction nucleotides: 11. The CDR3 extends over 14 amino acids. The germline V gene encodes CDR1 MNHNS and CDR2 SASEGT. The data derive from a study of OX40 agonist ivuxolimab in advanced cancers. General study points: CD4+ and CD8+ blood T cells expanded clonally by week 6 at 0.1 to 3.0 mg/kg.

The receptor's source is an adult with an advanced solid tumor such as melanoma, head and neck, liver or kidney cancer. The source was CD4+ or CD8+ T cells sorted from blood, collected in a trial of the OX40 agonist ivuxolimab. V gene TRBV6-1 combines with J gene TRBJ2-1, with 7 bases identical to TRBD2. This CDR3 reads CASIMTSIGYEQFF. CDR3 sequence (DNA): TGTGCCAGCATTATGACTAGCATTGGCTATGAGCAGTTCTTC.